This T cell receptor (beta chain) was profiled in a study of PD-L1 blockade in urothelial cancer. Study overall: Blood was evaluated 3 weeks (second dose) and 6 weeks after therapy began.

Time point specified: pretreatment peripheral blood. The study enrolled patients with locally advanced or metastatic urothelial carcinoma. Trimming took 3 bases from V and 9 from J; bases not matched to a gene: 10. The CDR3 totals 15 residues. CDR1 is SGHTA, CDR2 FQGNSA, per germline. The repertoire was sequenced with immunoSEQ multiplex PCR; TCRdb's copy has only in-frame clones and lacks some. The sample lists 90,000 or so clones, nearly 90% occurring once. Here the sequenced sample was PBMCs, taken around atezolizumab (anti-PD-L1) treatment. This clonotype originated in a man aged 60 to 69 with urothelial cancer. The chain uses TRBV7-2 and TRBJ2-5; 10 bases match TRBD2. The CDR3 DNA follows: TGTGCCAGCAGCTTTGGGTCCCTAGCGGGGGTGGCCCAGTACTTC. It encodes CASSFGSLAGVAQYF.